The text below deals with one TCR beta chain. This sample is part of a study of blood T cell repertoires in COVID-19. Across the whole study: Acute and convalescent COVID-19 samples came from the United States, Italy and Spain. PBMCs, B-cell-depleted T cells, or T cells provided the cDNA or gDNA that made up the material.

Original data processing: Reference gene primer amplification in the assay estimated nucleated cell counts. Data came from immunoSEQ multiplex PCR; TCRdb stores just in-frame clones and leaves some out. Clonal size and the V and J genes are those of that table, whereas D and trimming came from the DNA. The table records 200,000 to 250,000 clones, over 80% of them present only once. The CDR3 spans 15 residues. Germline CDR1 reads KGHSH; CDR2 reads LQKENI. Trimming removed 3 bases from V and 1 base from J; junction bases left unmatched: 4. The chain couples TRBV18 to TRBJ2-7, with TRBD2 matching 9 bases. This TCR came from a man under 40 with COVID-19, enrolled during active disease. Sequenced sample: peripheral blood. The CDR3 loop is CASSPTSGRSYEQYF. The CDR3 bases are TGTGCCAGCTCACCCACTAGCGGGCGATCCTACGAGCAGTACTTC.